This T cell receptor beta chain was captured in a study of blood T cell repertoires in COVID-19. The wider study: Nucleic acid was either cDNA or gDNA, and it came from T cells, B-cell-depleted T cells, or PBMCs.

Comments on this clone: At the DNA level, this CDR3 is encoded by other sequences in the same sample as well.

Data came from immunoSEQ multiplex PCR; TCRdb stores just in-frame clones and leaves some out. Among around 200,000 clones listed, approximately 87% were seen once. The CDR3 covers 14 residues. V lost 1 base to trimming and J lost 3 bases, with 8 bases between them. Germline V gene lookup returns CDR1 SGHAT and CDR2 FQNNGV. This chain joins TRBV11-2 and TRBJ2-3; TRBD1 is a possible D gene (5 bases). The clonotype was recovered from a man aged 55 to 70 who had recovered from COVID-19. The sequenced sample was peripheral blood. CDR3 in amino acids: CASSLARATDTQYF. CDR3 bases: TGTGCCAGCAGCTTAGCCAGGGCTACAGATACGCAGTATTTT.